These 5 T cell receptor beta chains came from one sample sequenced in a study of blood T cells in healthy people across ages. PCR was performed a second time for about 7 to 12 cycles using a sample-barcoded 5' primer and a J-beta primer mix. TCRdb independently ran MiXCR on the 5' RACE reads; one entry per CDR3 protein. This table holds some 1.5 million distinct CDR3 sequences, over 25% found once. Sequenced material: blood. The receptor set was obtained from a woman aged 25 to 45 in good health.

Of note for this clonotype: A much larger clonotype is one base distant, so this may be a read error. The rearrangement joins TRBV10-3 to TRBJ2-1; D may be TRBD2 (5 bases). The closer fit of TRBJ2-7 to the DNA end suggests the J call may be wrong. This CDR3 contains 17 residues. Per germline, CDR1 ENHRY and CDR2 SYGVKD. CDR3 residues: CAISESTAGIPNNEQYF. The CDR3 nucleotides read TGTGCCATCAGTGAGTCAACCGCGGGCATCCCCAACAATGAGCAGTACTTC.

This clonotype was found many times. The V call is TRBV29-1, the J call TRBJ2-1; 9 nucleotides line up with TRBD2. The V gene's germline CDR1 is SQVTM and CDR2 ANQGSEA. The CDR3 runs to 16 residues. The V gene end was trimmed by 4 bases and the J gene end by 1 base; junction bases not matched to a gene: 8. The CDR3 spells CSVGTAGGPSYNEQFF. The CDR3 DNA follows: TGCAGCGTTGGGACGGCGGGAGGGCCTTCCTACAATGAGCAGTTCTTC.

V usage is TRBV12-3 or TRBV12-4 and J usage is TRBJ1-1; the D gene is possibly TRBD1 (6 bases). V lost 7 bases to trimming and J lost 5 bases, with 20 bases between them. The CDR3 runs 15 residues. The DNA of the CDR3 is TGTGCCAGCACTCTTCGGGTGGGGGCTCCTACTGAAGCTTTCTTT. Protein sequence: CASTLRVGAPTEAFF.

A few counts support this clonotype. The CDR3 sequence: CASSKGIGTGFGTDTQYF. The DNA of the CDR3 is TGTGCCAGCAGCAAAGGTATAGGGACAGGGTTTGGCACAGATACGCAGTATTTT. This chain joins TRBV21-1 and TRBJ2-3; TRBD1 is the table's D call, not checked against the DNA. TRBV21-1 is a pseudogene segment. There are 18 residues in the CDR3.

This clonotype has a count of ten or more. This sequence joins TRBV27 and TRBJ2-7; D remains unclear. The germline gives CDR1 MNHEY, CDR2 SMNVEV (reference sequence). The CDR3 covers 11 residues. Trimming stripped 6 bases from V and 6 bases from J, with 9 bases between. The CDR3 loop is CASRRNGEQYF. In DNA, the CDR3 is TGTGCCAGCAGGAGGAACGGCGAGCAGTACTTC.